This T cell receptor beta chain was observed in a study of blood T cell repertoires in COVID-19. Study at large: Nucleic acid was either cDNA or gDNA, and it came from T cells, B-cell-depleted T cells, or PBMCs.

Here immunoSEQ multiplex PCR was the method, and the copy in TCRdb shows in-frame clones only, minus some. Seen here are about 320,000 clones, 85% to 90% observed once, and the top ten hold about 10%. The CDR3 extends over 16 amino acids. The V and J ends lost 0 bases and 5 bases respectively, with 13 bases between them. Germline CDR1 reads KGHSH; CDR2 reads LQKENI. Cohort allocation depended upon clinical history that participants reported. Sequencing was done on a sample of PBMCs or T cells enriched from blood (not recorded which). J is TRBJ2-2 and V is TRBV18, with D perhaps TRBD2 (6 bases). This clonotype originated in a woman aged 18 to 35 who had recovered from COVID-19. The chain's CDR3 is CASSPPPGTYTGELFF. DNA for the CDR3: TGTGCCAGCTCACCACCCCCCGGGACTTATACCGGGGAGCTGTTTTTT.